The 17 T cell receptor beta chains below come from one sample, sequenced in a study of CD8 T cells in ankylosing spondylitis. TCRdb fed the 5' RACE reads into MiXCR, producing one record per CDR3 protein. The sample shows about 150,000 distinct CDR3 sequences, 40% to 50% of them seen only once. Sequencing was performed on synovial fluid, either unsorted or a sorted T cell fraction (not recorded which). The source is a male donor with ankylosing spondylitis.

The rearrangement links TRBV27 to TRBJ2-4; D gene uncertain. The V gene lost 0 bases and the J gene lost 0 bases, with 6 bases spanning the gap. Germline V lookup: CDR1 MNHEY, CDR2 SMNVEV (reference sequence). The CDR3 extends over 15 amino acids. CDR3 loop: CASSLSGIAKNIQYF. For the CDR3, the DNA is TGTGCCAGCAGTTTATCCGGAATAGCCAAAAACATTCAGTACTTC.

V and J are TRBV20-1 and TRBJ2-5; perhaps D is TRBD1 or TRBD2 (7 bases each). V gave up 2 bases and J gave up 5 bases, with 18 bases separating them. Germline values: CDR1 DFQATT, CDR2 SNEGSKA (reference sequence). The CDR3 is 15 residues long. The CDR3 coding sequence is TGCAGTGCTAGAACCCGACAGGGAGGGTGGGAGACCCAGTACTTC. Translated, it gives CSARTRQGGWETQYF.

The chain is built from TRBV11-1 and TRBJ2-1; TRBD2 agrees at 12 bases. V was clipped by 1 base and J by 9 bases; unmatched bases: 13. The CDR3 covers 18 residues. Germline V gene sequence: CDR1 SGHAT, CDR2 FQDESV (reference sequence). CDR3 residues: CASSLELLAGGPTGEQFF. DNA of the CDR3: TGTGCCAGCAGCTTAGAACTGCTAGCGGGGGGGCCGACGGGTGAGCAGTTCTTC.

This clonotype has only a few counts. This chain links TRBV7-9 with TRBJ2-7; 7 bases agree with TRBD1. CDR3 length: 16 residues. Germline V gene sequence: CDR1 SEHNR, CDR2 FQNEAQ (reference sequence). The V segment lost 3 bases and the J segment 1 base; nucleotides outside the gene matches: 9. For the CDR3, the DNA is TGTGCCAGCAGCTTGCCTACAGGGGTTGCTTCCTACGAGCAGTACTTC. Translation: CASSLPTGVASYEQYF.

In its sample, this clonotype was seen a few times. The CDR3 nucleotides are TGCGCCAGCAGCTTGGAAAAGATTGGGGGGGAGGACGAGCAGTACTTC. This gives the protein CASSLEKIGGEDEQYF. V and J are TRBV5-1 and TRBJ2-7, with 7 bases that match TRBD2. With 0 bases clipped from V and 5 bases from J, the junction kept 11 bases outside the gene matches. This CDR3 contains 16 residues. Germline V gene lookup returns CDR1 SGHRS and CDR2 YFSETQ.

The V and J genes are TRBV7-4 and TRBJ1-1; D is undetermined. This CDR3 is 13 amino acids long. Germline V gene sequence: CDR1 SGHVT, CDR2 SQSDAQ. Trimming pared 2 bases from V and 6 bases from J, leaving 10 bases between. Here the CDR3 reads CASSLSVRSEAFF. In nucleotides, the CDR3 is TGTGCCAGCAGCTTATCCGTAAGATCTGAAGCTTTCTTT. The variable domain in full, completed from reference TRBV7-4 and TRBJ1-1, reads GAGVSQSPRYKVAKRGRDVALRCDSISGHVTLYWYRQTLGQGSEVLTYSQSDAQRDKSGRPSGRFSAERPERSVSTLKIQRTEQGDSAVYLCASSLSVRSEAFFGQGTRLTVV.

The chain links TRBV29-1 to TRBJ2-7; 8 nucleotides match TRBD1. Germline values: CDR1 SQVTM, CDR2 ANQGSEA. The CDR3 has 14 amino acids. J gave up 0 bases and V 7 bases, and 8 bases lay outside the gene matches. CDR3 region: CSAEGTGSSYEQYF. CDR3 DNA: TGCAGCGCTGAGGGGACAGGCAGCTCCTACGAGCAGTACTTC.

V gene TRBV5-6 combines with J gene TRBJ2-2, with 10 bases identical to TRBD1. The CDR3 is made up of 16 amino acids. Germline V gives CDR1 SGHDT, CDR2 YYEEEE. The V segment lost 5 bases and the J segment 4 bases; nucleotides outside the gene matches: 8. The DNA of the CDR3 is TGTGCCAGCAGTCGGAGAGGGACAGGGGTCACCGGGGAGCTGTTTTTT. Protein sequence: CASSRRGTGVTGELFF. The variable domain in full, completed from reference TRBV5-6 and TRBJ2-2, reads DAGVTQSPTHLIKTRGQQVTLRCSPKSGHDTVSWYQQALGQGPQFIFQYYEEEERQRGNFPDRFSGHQFPNYSSELNVNALLLGDSALYLCASSRRGTGVTGELFFGEGSRLTVL.

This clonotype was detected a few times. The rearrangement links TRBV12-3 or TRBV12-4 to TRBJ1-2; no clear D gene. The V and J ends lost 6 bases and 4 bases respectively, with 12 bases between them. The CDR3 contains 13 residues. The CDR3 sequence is CASSLFGVYGYTF. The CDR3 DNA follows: TGTGCCAGCAGCCTTTTTGGCGTCTATGGCTACACCTTC.

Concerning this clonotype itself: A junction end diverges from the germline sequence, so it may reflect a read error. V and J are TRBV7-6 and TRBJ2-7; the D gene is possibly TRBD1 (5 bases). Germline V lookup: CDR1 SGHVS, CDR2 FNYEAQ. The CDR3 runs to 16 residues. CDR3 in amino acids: CASSIAPGFLTYEQYF. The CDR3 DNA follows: TGTGCCAGCAGCATAGCCCCAGGGTTCCTTACCTACGAGCAGTACTTC.

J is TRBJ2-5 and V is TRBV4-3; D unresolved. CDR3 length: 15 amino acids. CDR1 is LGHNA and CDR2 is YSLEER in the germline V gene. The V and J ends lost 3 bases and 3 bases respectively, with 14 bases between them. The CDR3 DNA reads TGCGCCAGCAGCCATTTACCGGCCCGCAAAGAGACCCAGTACTTC. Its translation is CASSHLPARKETQYF.

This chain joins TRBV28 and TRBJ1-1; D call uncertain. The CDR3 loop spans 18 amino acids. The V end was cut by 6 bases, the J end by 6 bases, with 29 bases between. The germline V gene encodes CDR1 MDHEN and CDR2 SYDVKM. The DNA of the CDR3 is TGTGCCAGCAGAAGGGCATGGGCGATAATATTTGGCCGGGCTGAAGCTTTCTTT. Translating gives CASRRAWAIIFGRAEAFF.

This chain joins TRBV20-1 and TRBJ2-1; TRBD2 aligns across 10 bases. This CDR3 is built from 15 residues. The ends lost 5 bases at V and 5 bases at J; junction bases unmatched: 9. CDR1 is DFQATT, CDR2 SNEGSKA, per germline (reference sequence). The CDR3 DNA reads TGCAGTGCTTTCCGACTAGCGGGCCTGGACAATGAGCAGTTCTTC. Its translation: CSAFRLAGLDNEQFF.

CDR3 nucleotides: TGTGCCAGCAGCTCGGATCAGGGGAGGTGGTATTCACCCCTCCACTTT. It yields the protein CASSSDQGRWYSPLHF. The chain carries TRBV7-2 and TRBJ1-6; D is perhaps TRBD1 (6 bases). Deletions cut 4 bases from V and 8 bases from J, with 18 bases between. In germline, CDR1 is SGHTA, CDR2 FQGNSA. This CDR3 is 16 amino acids long.

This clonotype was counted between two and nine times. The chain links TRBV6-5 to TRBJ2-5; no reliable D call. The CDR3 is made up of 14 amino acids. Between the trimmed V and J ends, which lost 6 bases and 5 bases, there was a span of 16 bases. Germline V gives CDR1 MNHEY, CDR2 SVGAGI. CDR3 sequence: CASSDSMGWETQYF. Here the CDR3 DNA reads TGTGCCAGCAGCGACTCCATGGGGTGGGAGACCCAGTACTTC.

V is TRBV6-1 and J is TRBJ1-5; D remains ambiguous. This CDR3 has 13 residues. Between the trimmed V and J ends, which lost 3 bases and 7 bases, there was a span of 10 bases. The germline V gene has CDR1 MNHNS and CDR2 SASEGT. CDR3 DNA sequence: TGTGCCAGCAGTGAGGGCCAAGGGCAGCCCCAGCATTTT. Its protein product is CASSEGQGQPQHF.

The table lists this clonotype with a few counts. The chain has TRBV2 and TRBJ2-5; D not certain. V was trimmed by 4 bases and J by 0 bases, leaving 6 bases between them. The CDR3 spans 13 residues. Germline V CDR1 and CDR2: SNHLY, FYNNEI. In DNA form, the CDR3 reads TGTGCCAGCAGTGTGCCGTACCAAGAGACCCAGTACTTC. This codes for CASSVPYQETQYF.